The sequence of this T cell receptor beta chain was determined in a study of CD8+ T cells in alopecia areata. Study-wide results and caveats: Alopecia totalis/universalis scalp especially showed more expanded CD8+ clones than normal scalp. Although TCR sharing was seen in mice, sharing across patients was less clear, possibly for HLA-related reasons.

Trimming took 6 bases from V and 3 from J; bases not matched to a gene: 5. Germline V lookup: CDR1 SQVTM, CDR2 ANQGSEA. This CDR3 region has 12 residues. As regards this clone: Antigen unknown.

Investigators isolated RNA and reverse transcribed it into cDNA to act as the sequencing template. Data came from immunoSEQ multiplex PCR; TCRdb stores just in-frame clones and leaves some out. The repertoire includes 120,000 or so clones, 47% of them detected once, and roughly a tenth sits in the top ten. The V and J genes are TRBV29-1 and TRBJ2-7, with 7 bases fitting TRBD1. The sequencing sample was made of NKG2D-low CD8+ T cells sorted from blood. The receptor's source is a human donor with alopecia areata. CDR3 nucleotide sequence: TGCAGCGTAGAGGGACAGAACTACGAGCAGTACTTC. Translated, it gives CSVEGQNYEQYF.